Presented here are 2 T cell receptor beta chains from one specimen sequenced in a study of T cells in Graves' hyperthyroidism and ophthalmopathy. Amplification targeted TCR beta CDR3 regions from RNA transcripts. During a first-round RT-PCR of the TCR CDR3, the HTBI primer set was used. Via MiXCR, TCRdb re-called the multiplex PCR reads, giving one row per CDR3 protein. This sample has a few hundred thousand distinct CDR3 sequences, with around 16% found just once. Sample: blood. The receptors stem from a woman aged 30 to 39 with Graves' hyperthyroidism.

This clonotype was detected ten times or more. V is TRBV10-1 and J is TRBJ2-4, with 8 bases identical to TRBD2. The length of the CDR3 is 14 residues. With V trimmed by 1 base and J by 10 bases, 6 bases remained unmatched. Per germline, CDR1 WNHNN and CDR2 SYGVQD (reference sequence). CDR3 residues: CASSEFGPGGIQYF. The CDR3 DNA reads TGCGCCAGCAGTGAGTTCGGACCGGGGGGGATTCAGTACTTC.

The chain carries TRBV6-6 and TRBJ2-7; D may be TRBD1 (6 bases). This CDR3 is 17 amino acids long. Germline V gene data show CDR1 as MNHNY and CDR2 as SVGAGI (reference sequence). V was cut by 2 bases and J by 2 bases, with 19 bases left in between. The CDR3 DNA is TGTGCCAGCAGTTACGGCACGCCAGGGGCCCCTCCCTACGAGCAGTACTTC. This translates into CASSYGTPGAPPYEQYF.